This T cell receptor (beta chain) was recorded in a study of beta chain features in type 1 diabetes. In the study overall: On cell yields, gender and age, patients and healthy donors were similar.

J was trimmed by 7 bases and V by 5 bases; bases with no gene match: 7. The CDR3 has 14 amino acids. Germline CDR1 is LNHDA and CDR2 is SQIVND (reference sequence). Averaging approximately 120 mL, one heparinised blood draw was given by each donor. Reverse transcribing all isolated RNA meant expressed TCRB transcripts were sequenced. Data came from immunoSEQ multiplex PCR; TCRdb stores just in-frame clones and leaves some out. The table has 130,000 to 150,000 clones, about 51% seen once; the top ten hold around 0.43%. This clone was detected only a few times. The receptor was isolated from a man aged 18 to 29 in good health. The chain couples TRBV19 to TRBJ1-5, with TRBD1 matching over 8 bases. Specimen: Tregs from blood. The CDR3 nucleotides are TGTGCCAGTAGTTTCTCGACAGGGGACCAGCCCCAGCATTTT. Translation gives CASSFSTGDQPQHF.